Below, 25 T cell receptor beta chains from the same sample are listed, as sequenced in a study of pediatric ulcerative colitis (dated by TCRdb to between 2019 and 2020). The receptor library was made with the immunoSEQ multiplex PCR assay. Sourced from immuneACCESS, this table was stored by TCRdb with only in-frame sequences that have V and J called. A share of the clones is absent; for the studies checked, an unresolved V gene accounts for under half, and the remainder has no known explanation. The sample table holds about 60,000 clones, of which 75% to 90% were seen once. The ten top clones hold approximately 1.5% of the sample. The sequencing input was blood. The receptors originated from a boy under 18 who was a control in a study of pediatric ulcerative colitis.

The genes are TRBV14 and TRBJ2-3, with TRBD2 as a possible D gene (6 bases). The CDR3 has 18 residues. In germline, CDR1 is SGHDN, CDR2 FVKESK. Trimming pared 4 bases from V and 0 bases from J, leaving 20 bases between. CDR3 sequence (DNA): TGTGCCAGCAGCCTTCCGCCATTCCCTAGCGAAAGCACAGATACGCAGTATTTT. Its translation: CASSLPPFPSESTDTQYF. Complete variable domain (other parts from reference TRBV14 and TRBJ2-3): EAGVTQFPSHSVIEKGQTVTLRCDPISGHDNLYWYRRVMGKEIKFLLHFVKESKQDESGMPNNRFLAERTGGTYSTLKVQPAELEDSGVYFCASSLPPFPSESTDTQYFGPGTRLTVL.

The gene calls are TRBV7-6 and TRBJ2-3, with 7 bases lining up with TRBD2. The CDR3 contains 13 residues. The J segment lost 3 bases and the V segment lost 5 bases, leaving 2 bases of the junction unmatched. Germline CDR1 and CDR2: SGHVS and FNYEAQ. DNA of the CDR3: TGTGCCAGCAGCGGTAGCGGGACAGATACGCAGTATTTT. Its translation: CASSGSGTDTQYF.

The CDR3 spells CASSLATTNTEAFF. The DNA of the CDR3 is TGCGCCAGCAGCTTAGCGACAACTAACACTGAAGCTTTCTTT. V and J are TRBV5-1 and TRBJ1-1; no definite D call. The CDR3 has 14 amino acids. The germline CDR1 and CDR2 sequences are SGHRS and YFSETQ. Between the trimmed V and J ends, which lost 2 bases and 2 bases, there was a span of 10 bases.

The chain employs TRBV28 and TRBJ1-4; 7 bases agree with TRBD1. Germline CDR1 MDHEN, CDR2 SYDVKM. The CDR3 has 16 amino acids. The V segment lost 9 bases and the J segment 6 bases; nucleotides outside the gene matches: 16. The CDR3 DNA sequence: TGTGCCAGTCGACTAACAGGGGCGGAATGGGATGAAAAACTGTTTTTT. Its translation: CASRLTGAEWDEKLFF. Full variable domain (outside the CDR3, taken from reference TRBV28 and TRBJ1-4): DVKVTQSSRYLVKRTGEKVFLECVQDMDHENMFWYRQDPGLGLRLIYFSYDVKMKEKGDIPEGYSVSREKKERFSLILESASTNQTSMYLCASRLTGAEWDEKLFFGSGTQLSVL.

This clone is a singleton in its sample. The chain uses TRBV9 and TRBJ2-7; 10 nucleotides match TRBD2. CDR3 length: 15 residues. V dropped 4 bases and J dropped 2; count of bases not matched to a gene: 6. Per germline, CDR1 SGDLS and CDR2 YYNGEE. The CDR3 bases are TGTGCCAGCAGCTCCGAGCGGGGGGGCCCCTACGAGCAGTACTTC. Amino acids: CASSSERGGPYEQYF.

V is TRBV5-1 and J is TRBJ2-3, with 15 bases lining up with TRBD2. Losses at the gene ends were 4 bases for V and 6 bases for J; bases not matched to a gene: 9. The V gene's germline CDR1 is SGHRS and CDR2 YFSETQ. There are 17 residues in the CDR3. CDR3 amino acids: CASSPGTSGRRLDTQYF. CDR3 coding DNA: TGCGCCAGCAGCCCGGGGACTAGCGGGAGGAGGCTGGATACGCAGTATTTT.

This chain uses TRBV6-5 with TRBJ2-3, with 9 bases lining up with TRBD2. Trimming took 6 bases from V and 4 from J; bases not matched to a gene: 5. The CDR3 length is 14 residues. Germline lookup yields CDR1 MNHEY and CDR2 SVGAGI. Here the CDR3 reads CASRRAGGADTQYF. The DNA of the CDR3 is TGTGCCAGCAGACGAGCGGGAGGCGCAGATACGCAGTATTTT.

The chain couples TRBV7-3 to TRBJ1-3, with a possible D match to TRBD1 (6 bases). Trimming took 5 bases from V and 0 from J, leaving 11 bases between them. The CDR3 is 15 residues long. Germline V gives CDR1 SGHTA, CDR2 FQGTGA. The CDR3 DNA follows: TGTGCCAGCAGCCTAGGGGGGGACTCTGGAAACACCATATATTTT. It codes for CASSLGGDSGNTIYF.

V usage is TRBV11-2 and J usage is TRBJ2-7; the D gene is possibly TRBD2 (6 bases). This CDR3 region has 13 residues. CDR1 is SGHAT, CDR2 FQNNGV, per germline. V lost 8 bases to trimming and J lost 0 bases, with 11 bases between them. CDR3 in DNA: TGTGCCAGCTATAGCGGAAGCTCCTACGAGCAGTACTTC. As protein: CASYSGSSYEQYF.

This chain connects TRBV6-6 to TRBJ2-2; D perhaps matches TRBD1 (6 bases). This CDR3 contains 14 residues. Germline V gene lookup returns CDR1 MNHNY and CDR2 SVGAGI (reference sequence). Trimming shortened V by 5 bases and J by 10 bases, and 17 bases separated the two germline ends. CDR3 sequence (DNA): TGTGCCAGCAGTACCACCCGGAAGGGGGAGGAGCTGTTTTTT. It codes for CASSTTRKGEELFF.

CDR3 sequence: CASSLRAGGGRGEQFF. CDR3 DNA: TGTGCCAGCAGCTTACGTGCGGGAGGTGGGAGGGGAGAGCAGTTCTTC. This chain joins TRBV7-6 and TRBJ2-1, with TRBD2 identical over 8 bases. CDR1 SGHVS and CDR2 FNYEAQ come from the germline V gene. The V gene end was trimmed by 2 bases and the J gene end by 10 bases; junction bases not matched to a gene: 13. The CDR3 runs to 16 residues.

The chain joins TRBV18 to TRBJ2-5, with D possibly TRBD2 on 5 matching bases. This CDR3 contains 14 residues. V was pared by 4 bases and J by 5 bases, with 14 bases between. Germline CDR1 is KGHSH and CDR2 is LQKENI. CDR3 protein: CASSQSTEGETQYF. CDR3 in DNA: TGTGCCAGCTCACAGAGCACTGAGGGTGAGACCCAGTACTTC.

The V call is TRBV6-5, the J call TRBJ1-6, with a weak D call TRBD1 (6 bases). The CDR3 spans 13 residues. V was pared by 10 bases and J by 9 bases, with 16 bases between. Germline V CDR1 and CDR2: MNHEY, SVGAGI. CDR3 nucleotide sequence: TGTGCCACGAGGGGGGGGCTTGGTTCACCCCTCCACTTT. It codes for CATRGGLGSPLHF.

The genes are TRBV5-4 and TRBJ1-2; 7 bases fit TRBD1. Unmatched junction bases numbered 12, after V lost 4 bases and J lost 0 bases. There are 17 residues in the CDR3. CDR1 and CDR2 from the germline V gene are SGHNT and YYREEE (reference sequence). CDR3 sequence reads: CASSRPGQLKANYGYTF. CDR3 sequence (DNA): TGTGCCAGCAGCCGACCGGGACAGCTAAAAGCTAACTATGGCTACACCTTC.

The chain combines TRBV19 with TRBJ1-1; possible D gene TRBD1, 6 bases. CDR3 size: 16 residues. The germline CDR1 and CDR2 sequences are LNHDA and SQIVND (reference sequence). Trimming shortened V by 7 bases and J by 1 base, and 19 bases separated the two germline ends. CDR3 in amino acids: CASIERPDSANTEAFF. In DNA form, the CDR3 reads TGTGCCAGTATCGAGAGGCCGGACAGCGCGAACACTGAAGCTTTCTTT.

The chain recombines TRBV27 with TRBJ2-7; D ambiguous. V was shortened by 6 bases and J by 5 bases, with 20 bases between the two germline ends. The germline V gene encodes CDR1 MNHEY and CDR2 SMNVEV (reference sequence). This CDR3 has 15 residues. CDR3 coding DNA: TGTGCCAGCAGCCACTCCACTGTAGCTTCCAACGAGCAGTACTTC. Residues: CASSHSTVASNEQYF.

This chain uses TRBV19 with TRBJ2-2, with D perhaps being TRBD1 or TRBD2 (5 bases each). The CDR3 has 12 residues. Trimming took 4 bases from V and 6 from J, leaving 6 bases between them. Germline V gene lookup returns CDR1 LNHDA and CDR2 SQIVND (reference sequence). The CDR3 sequence: CASSTGPGELFF. CDR3 nucleotides: TGTGCCAGTAGTACGGGGCCCGGGGAGCTGTTTTTT.

The chain has TRBV2 and TRBJ2-1, with D maybe TRBD1 (5 bases). CDR3 length: 13 residues. Germline lookup yields CDR1 SNHLY and CDR2 FYNNEI. V shed 7 bases and J shed 10 bases, with 17 bases lying between them. CDR3 in DNA: TGTGCCAGCAAAGAATCGGCAGGGTTGGAGCAGTTCTTC. Amino acids: CASKESAGLEQFF.

This clone was recorded only once. The V gene is TRBV7-9, the J gene TRBJ1-6; 7 bases are a match to TRBD1. The CDR3 has 14 amino acids. V was pared by 5 bases and J by 9 bases, with 7 bases of the junction left unmatched. The germline CDR1 and CDR2 sequences are SEHNR and FQNEAQ (reference sequence). The CDR3, as DNA: TGTGCCAGCAGCCCTAGACAGGGCCCTTCACCCCTCCACTTT. Translation: CASSPRQGPSPLHF.

This clone was picked up one time. The chain employs TRBV6-1 and TRBJ1-2; D gene uncertain. The CDR3 loop spans 13 amino acids. CDR1 is MNHNS and CDR2 is SASEGT in the germline V gene. V was pared by 2 bases and J by 4 bases, with 8 bases between. Here the CDR3 DNA reads TGTGCCAGCAGTGAAACGGCCTCCTATGGCTACACCTTC. Translated: CASSETASYGYTF.

The gene calls are TRBV7-9 and TRBJ1-4; D call uncertain. The CDR3 is made up of 15 amino acids. The ends were cut back, 0 bases at V and 2 bases at J, with 7 bases in the middle. The germline gives CDR1 SEHNR, CDR2 FQNEAQ (reference sequence). The CDR3 DNA reads as TGTGCCAGCAGCTTAGCGCCAGCGACTAATGAAAAACTGTTTTTT. Its translation: CASSLAPATNEKLFF.

The chain is built from TRBV7-9 and TRBJ2-1; TRBD1 might be the D (5 bases). This CDR3 is 13 amino acids long. Trimming took 4 bases from V and 10 from J, leaving 14 bases between them. Per the germline V gene, CDR1 is SEHNR and CDR2 is FQNEAQ (reference sequence). In DNA, the CDR3 is TGTGCCAGCAGCTCTCATGGGGCGGAAGAGCAGTTCTTC. Translation: CASSSHGAEEQFF.

This chain joins TRBV29-1 and TRBJ2-1; 9 bases align to TRBD1. The CDR3 runs 18 residues. Germline V gene data show CDR1 as SQVTM and CDR2 as ANQGSEA. After removal of 6 bases from V and 1 base from J, the junction contained 16 bases not matched to a gene. CDR3 coding DNA: TGCAGCGTGGGACAGGGTGAGGGGTATCGGGTTTCCTACAATGAGCAGTTCTTC. This translates into CSVGQGEGYRVSYNEQFF.

The chain combines TRBV28 with TRBJ2-1, with D perhaps being TRBD1 or TRBD2 (7 bases each). The CDR3 loop spans 16 amino acids. The V gene's germline CDR1 is MDHEN and CDR2 SYDVKM. Trimming removed 7 bases at V and 5 bases at J, with 21 bases between. The DNA for the CDR3 is TGTGCCAGCACCCCAGGGGGGGCAGTCGGCGACAATGAGCAGTTCTTC. It translates to CASTPGGAVGDNEQFF. The complete variable domain, with remaining parts taken from reference TRBV28 and TRBJ2-1, reads DVKVTQSSRYLVKRTGEKVFLECVQDMDHENMFWYRQDPGLGLRLIYFSYDVKMKEKGDIPEGYSVSREKKERFSLILESASTNQTSMYLCASTPGGAVGDNEQFFGPGTRLTVL.

This chain connects TRBV5-4 to TRBJ1-1, with D possibly matching TRBD1 (6 bases). The CDR3 sequence is 16 residues long. CDR1 and CDR2 from the germline V gene are SGHNT and YYREEE (reference sequence). V dropped 0 bases and J dropped 1 base, with 13 bases sitting between them. CDR3 sequence: CASSLVQGRANTEAFF. CDR3 coding DNA: TGTGCCAGCAGCTTGGTGCAGGGGAGGGCGAACACTGAAGCTTTCTTT.